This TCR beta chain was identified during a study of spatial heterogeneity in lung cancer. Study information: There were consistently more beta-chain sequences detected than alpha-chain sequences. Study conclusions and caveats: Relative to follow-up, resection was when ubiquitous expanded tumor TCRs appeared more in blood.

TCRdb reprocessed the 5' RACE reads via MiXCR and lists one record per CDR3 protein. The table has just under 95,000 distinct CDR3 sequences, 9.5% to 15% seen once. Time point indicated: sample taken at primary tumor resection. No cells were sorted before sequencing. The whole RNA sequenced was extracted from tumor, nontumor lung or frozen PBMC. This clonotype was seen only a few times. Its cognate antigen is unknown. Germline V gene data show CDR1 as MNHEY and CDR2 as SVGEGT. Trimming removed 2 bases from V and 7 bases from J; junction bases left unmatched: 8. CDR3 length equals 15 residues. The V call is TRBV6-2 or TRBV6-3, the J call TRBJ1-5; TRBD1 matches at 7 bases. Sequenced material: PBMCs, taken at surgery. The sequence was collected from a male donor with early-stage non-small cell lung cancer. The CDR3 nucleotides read TGTGCCAGCAGTTACCTGGGGACAGACAGACAGCCCCAGCATTTT. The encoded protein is CASSYLGTDRQPQHF.